The clone carrying this T cell receptor beta chain was counted a few times. A sample-barcoded 5' primer and a J-beta primer mix were used in a second PCR of roughly 7 to 11 cycles. TCRdb re-called the 5' RACE reads through MiXCR, storing one row per CDR3 protein. The table has roughly 900,000 distinct CDR3 sequences, under 30% seen once. These data are taken from a study of blood T cells in healthy people across ages. Germline CDR1 reads MNHEY; CDR2 reads SVGEGT. The CDR3 extends over 15 amino acids. Healthy Caucasians from Russia aged roughly 6 to 95 served as donors. The authors drew about 10 milliliters of peripheral blood from each donor.

The chain links TRBV6-2 or TRBV6-3 to TRBJ2-1; 8 bases line up with TRBD1. This TCR was recovered from a woman of 80 years or more in good health. Sequencing was performed on blood. CDR3 sequence: CVVCQGATSYNEQFF. Here the CDR3 DNA reads TGTGTTGTGTGTCAGGGGGCGACCTCCTACAATGAGCAGTTCTTC.